The entry below gives a single T cell receptor beta chain sequence along with its context. Its antigen is as yet unknown. TCRdb re-analysed the 5' RACE reads in MiXCR, keeping a single row per CDR3 protein. The sample carries some 840,000 distinct CDR3 sequences, over 9.5% recorded once. The data were taken from a study of CD8 T cells in ankylosing spondylitis. Study conclusions and caveats: Within ankylosing spondylitis blood, a TCR beta motif made up of eight highly homologous variants appeared to be characteristic.

The TCR originated in a male donor with ankylosing spondylitis. Sample: blood, either unsorted or a sorted T cell fraction (not recorded which).

CDR3 sequence: CASSLERPGNSPLHF. The CDR3 nucleotides are TGTGCCAGCAGCTTAGAGAGGCCGGGGAATTCACCCCTCCACTTT. The chain uses TRBV7-2 and TRBJ1-6; D is unresolved. The V gene's germline CDR1 is SGHTA and CDR2 FQGNSA. Trimming left V 1 base short and J 7 bases short, with 11 bases between. The CDR3 loop spans 15 amino acids.